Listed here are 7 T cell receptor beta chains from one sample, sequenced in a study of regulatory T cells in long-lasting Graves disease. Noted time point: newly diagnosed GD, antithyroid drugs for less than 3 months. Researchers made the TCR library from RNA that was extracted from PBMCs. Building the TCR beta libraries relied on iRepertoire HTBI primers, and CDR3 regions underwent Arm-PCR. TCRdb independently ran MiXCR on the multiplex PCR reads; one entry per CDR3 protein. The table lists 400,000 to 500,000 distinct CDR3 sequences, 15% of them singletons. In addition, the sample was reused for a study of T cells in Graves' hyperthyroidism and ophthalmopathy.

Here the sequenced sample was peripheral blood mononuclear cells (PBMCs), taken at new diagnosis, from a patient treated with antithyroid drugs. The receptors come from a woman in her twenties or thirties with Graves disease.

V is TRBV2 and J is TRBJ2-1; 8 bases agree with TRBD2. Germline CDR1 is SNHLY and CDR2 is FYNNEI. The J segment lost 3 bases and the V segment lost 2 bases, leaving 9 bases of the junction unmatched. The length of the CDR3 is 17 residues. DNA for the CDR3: TGTGCCAGCAGTGAAAATACCCTGAGCGGGAGCTACAATGAGCAGTTCTTC. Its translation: CASSENTLSGSYNEQFF.

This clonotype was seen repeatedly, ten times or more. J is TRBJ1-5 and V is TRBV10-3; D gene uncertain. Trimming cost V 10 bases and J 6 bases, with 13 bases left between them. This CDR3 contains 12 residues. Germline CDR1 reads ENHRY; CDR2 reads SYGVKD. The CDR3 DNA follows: TGTGCCACGCAACGAAAGGGTCAGCCCCAGCATTTT. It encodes CATQRKGQPQHF.

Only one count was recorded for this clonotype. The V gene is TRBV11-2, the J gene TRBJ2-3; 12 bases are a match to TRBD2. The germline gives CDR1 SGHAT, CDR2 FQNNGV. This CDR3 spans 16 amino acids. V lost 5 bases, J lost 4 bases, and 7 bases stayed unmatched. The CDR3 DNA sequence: TGTGCCAGCAGCACGGGGACTAGCGGGTACTCAGATACGCAGTATTTT. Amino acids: CASSTGTSGYSDTQYF.

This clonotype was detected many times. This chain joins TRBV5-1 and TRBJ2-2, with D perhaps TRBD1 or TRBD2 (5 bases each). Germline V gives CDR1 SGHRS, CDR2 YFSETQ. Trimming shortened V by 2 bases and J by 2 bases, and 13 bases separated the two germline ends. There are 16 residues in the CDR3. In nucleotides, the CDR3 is TGCGCCAGCAGCTTTGTGAGGGGTACAAACACCGGGGAGCTGTTTTTT. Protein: CASSFVRGTNTGELFF.

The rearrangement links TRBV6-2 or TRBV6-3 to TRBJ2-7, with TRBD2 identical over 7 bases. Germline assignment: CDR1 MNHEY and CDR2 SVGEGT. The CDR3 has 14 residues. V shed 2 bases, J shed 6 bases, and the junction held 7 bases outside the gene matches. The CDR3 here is CASSYGLVSGEQYF. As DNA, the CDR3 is TGTGCCAGCAGTTACGGACTAGTCTCCGGCGAGCAGTACTTC.

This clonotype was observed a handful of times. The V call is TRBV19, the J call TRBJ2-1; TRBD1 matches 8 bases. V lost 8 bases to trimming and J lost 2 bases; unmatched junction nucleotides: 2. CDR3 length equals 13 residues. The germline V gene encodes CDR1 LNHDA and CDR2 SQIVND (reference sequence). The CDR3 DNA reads TGTGCCAGTTCGGGACAGGCCTACAATGAGCAGTTCTTC. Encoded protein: CASSGQAYNEQFF.

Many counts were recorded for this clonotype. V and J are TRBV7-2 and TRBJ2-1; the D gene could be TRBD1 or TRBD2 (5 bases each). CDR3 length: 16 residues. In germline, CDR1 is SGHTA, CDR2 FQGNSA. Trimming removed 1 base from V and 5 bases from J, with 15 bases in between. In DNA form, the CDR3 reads TGTGCCAGCAGCTTAGTGGGGGTAGACGACAACAATGAGCAGTTCTTC. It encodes CASSLVGVDDNNEQFF.